The 5 T cell receptor beta chains given below trace back to one sample, sequenced in a study of radiation and T cells in renal cell carcinoma. Assay: immunoSEQ multiplex PCR; the TCRdb copy retains only in-frame clones and omits some. Of about 130,000 clones detected, 70% to 90% appear once; the ten largest clones hold approximately 12%. As for time point: baseline pretreatment blood. Noted treatment: 15 Gy SBRT to primary tumor, nephrectomy 4 weeks later. The input for sequencing was blood, taken from a patient whose treatment included radiotherapy and nephrectomy. Receptor source: a woman aged 50 to 60 with renal cell carcinoma.

V is TRBV7-6 and J is TRBJ1-4; no definite D call. Germline V gene data show CDR1 as SGHVS and CDR2 as FNYEAQ. V dropped 3 bases and J dropped 8 bases, with 13 bases sitting between them. The CDR3 is made up of 14 amino acids. The CDR3 sequence is CASSFHIASEKLFF. The DNA for the CDR3 is TGTGCCAGCAGCTTCCATATTGCCTCGGAAAAACTGTTTTTT.

The chain carries TRBV7-2 and TRBJ2-7; no clear D. CDR1 is SGHTA and CDR2 is FQGNSA in the germline V gene. The CDR3 runs 11 residues. Trimming shortened V by 1 base and J by 7 bases, and 5 bases separated the two germline ends. The CDR3 region is CASSLGREQYF. DNA of the CDR3: TGTGCCAGCAGCTTAGGACGGGAGCAGTACTTC.

Only one count was recorded for this clone. V gene TRBV2 combines with J gene TRBJ2-1, with D hard to call. The V and J ends lost 6 bases and 2 bases respectively, with 2 bases between them. From germline, CDR1 is SNHLY and CDR2 FYNNEI. This CDR3 is 11 amino acids long. CDR3 DNA: TGTGCCAGCAGGGCCTACAATGAGCAGTTCTTC. This translates into CASRAYNEQFF. The complete variable domain, with remaining parts taken from reference TRBV2 and TRBJ2-1, reads EPEVTQTPSHQVTQMGQEVILRCVPISNHLYFYWYRQILGQKVEFLVSFYNNEISEKSEIFDDQFSVERPDGSNFTLKIRSTKLEDSAMYFCASRAYNEQFFGPGTRLTVL.

The chain uses TRBV19 and TRBJ2-7, with D perhaps matching TRBD2 (6 bases). CDR1 and CDR2 (germline): LNHDA, SQIVND (reference sequence). The CDR3 sequence is 15 residues long. V was trimmed by 6 bases and J by 3 bases, leaving 18 bases between them. CDR3 sequence reads: CASSLRASDHYEQYF. The CDR3 DNA is TGTGCCAGTAGCCTAAGGGCTAGCGATCACTACGAGCAGTACTTC.

This sequence joins TRBV6-5 and TRBJ1-2; 8 bases map to TRBD1. This CDR3 has 13 residues. Germline loops: CDR1 MNHEY, CDR2 SVGAGI. Trimming removed 4 bases from V and 7 bases from J; junction bases left unmatched: 5. The CDR3 sequence is CASSLRTGTGYTF. As DNA, the CDR3 is TGTGCCAGCAGTTTACGGACAGGGACTGGCTACACCTTC.